What follows is one T cell receptor (beta chain) and its context. Its antigen is still unknown. With 6 bases removed from V and 3 bases from J, the gap between germline ends came to 15 bases. The germline V gene encodes CDR1 SGHRS and CDR2 YFSETQ. The CDR3 loop spans 14 amino acids. The data were obtained in a study of CD8+ T cells in alopecia areata. Study results and caveats: Persistence during tofacitinib was seen for many expanded lesional clones in scalp and blood. Alopecia totalis/universalis scalp especially showed more expanded CD8+ clones than normal scalp. Given one nonresponder, whether baseline CD8+ expansion relates to response remains uncertain. Expanded CD8+ clones among the top 100, and scalp clonality, were significantly decreased by tofacitinib.

This sample's treatment: oral pan-JAK inhibitor, 5-10 mg twice daily. In each case, RNA was isolated and then reverse transcribed into cDNA as the sequencing template. Sequencing was performed with immunoSEQ multiplex PCR; in TCRdb, only in-frame clones are kept and a portion is missing. Of 150,000 or so clones in the sample, 50% to 75% were seen once. This TCR derives from a human donor with alopecia areata. The chain is built from TRBV5-1 and TRBJ1-1, with D uncertain. Sequences were derived from CD4+ T cells sorted from blood, sampled at roughly week 58, from a patient treated with tofacitinib. The CDR3 sequence: CASTWGDRYTEAFF. The CDR3 bases are TGCGCCAGCACTTGGGGAGACCGGTACACTGAAGCTTTCTTT.